This is a list of T cell receptor beta chains from one sample in a study of CD8 T cells in Susac syndrome. MiXCR, applied by TCRdb to the immunoSEQ multiplex PCR reads, yields one record per CDR3 protein. The table records some 180,000 distinct CDR3 sequences, about 93% of them present only once. Sequenced input: CD4+ T cells from PBMCs. Receptors were obtained from a human donor with Susac syndrome. Each CDR3 is given with its conserved first and last residue. The D gene is left open where the match is weak. A row's size may be missing; if present it is once, few, many or a size class.

D gene: TRBD1
V gene: TRBV4-3
J gene: TRBJ1-2
clone size: -
CDR3 protein: CASSQGTGADYGYTF
CDR3 DNA: TGCGCCAGCAGCCAAGGGACAGGGGCTGACTATGGCTACACCTTC

D gene: TRBD1
V gene: TRBV2
J gene: TRBJ1-2
clone size: -
CDR3 protein: CASSERDRVYGYTF
CDR3 DNA: TGTGCCAGCAGTGAACGGGACAGAGTATATGGCTACACCTTC

D gene: -
V gene: TRBV11-2
J gene: TRBJ2-7
clone size: -
CDR3 protein: CASSLNSLSYEQYF
CDR3 DNA: TGTGCCAGCAGCTTAAACAGTCTCTCCTACGAGCAGTACTTC

D gene: -
V gene: TRBV13
J gene: TRBJ1-2
clone size: -
CDR3 protein: CASSLGPPGTAYGYTF
CDR3 DNA: TGTGCCAGCAGCTTAGGCCCCCCCGGGACCGCCTATGGCTACACCTTC

D gene: -
V gene: TRBV9
J gene: TRBJ1-1
clone size: -
CDR3 protein: CASSAQGGGSEAFF
CDR3 DNA: TGTGCCAGCAGCGCCCAGGGAGGGGGGAGTGAAGCTTTCTTT

D gene: TRBD1
V gene: TRBV20-1
J gene: TRBJ2-7
clone size: -
CDR3 protein: CSFRQGSSYEQYF
CDR3 DNA: TGCAGTTTCCGACAGGGTAGCTCCTACGAGCAGTACTTC

D gene: -
V gene: TRBV7-9
J gene: TRBJ1-5
clone size: -
CDR3 protein: CASSLEEGQPQHF
CDR3 DNA: TGTGCCAGCAGCTTGGAAGAGGGACAGCCCCAGCATTTT

D gene: TRBD1
V gene: TRBV18
J gene: TRBJ2-7
clone size: -
CDR3 protein: CASSPSQRQGYEQYF
CDR3 DNA: TGTGCCAGCTCACCATCGCAAAGACAGGGGTACGAGCAGTACTTC

D gene: -
V gene: TRBV12-3/TRBV12-4
J gene: TRBJ2-6
clone size: few
CDR3 protein: CASSFGVSGANVLTF
CDR3 DNA: TGTGCCAGCAGTTTTGGCGTCTCTGGGGCCAACGTCCTGACTTTC

D gene: -
V gene: TRBV9
J gene: TRBJ2-5
clone size: -
CDR3 protein: CASSVSPAGSQETQYF
CDR3 DNA: TGTGCCAGCAGCGTCTCCCCCGCGGGGAGTCAAGAGACCCAGTACTTC

D gene: -
V gene: TRBV28
J gene: TRBJ2-3
clone size: once
CDR3 protein: CASNLYGAPHVGQYF
CDR3 DNA: TGTGCCAGCAACCTGTACGGGGCCCCGCATGTAGGGCAGTATTTT

D gene: -
V gene: TRBV28
J gene: TRBJ2-1
clone size: -
CDR3 protein: CASRPLGWDLGNEQFF
CDR3 DNA: TGTGCCAGCAGACCCCTAGGGTGGGATTTGGGCAATGAGCAGTTCTTC

D gene: TRBD2
V gene: TRBV12-3/TRBV12-4
J gene: TRBJ2-1
clone size: -
CDR3 protein: CASSPTSGMYNEQFF
CDR3 DNA: TGTGCCAGCAGTCCGACTAGCGGGATGTACAATGAGCAGTTCTTC

D gene: TRBD2
V gene: TRBV28
J gene: TRBJ2-4
clone size: once
CDR3 protein: CASSLETSGRPGGDIQYF
CDR3 DNA: TGTGCCAGCAGTTTGGAGACTAGCGGGAGGCCGGGAGGGGACATTCAGTACTTC

D gene: -
V gene: TRBV7-9
J gene: TRBJ2-1
clone size: -
CDR3 protein: CASSSRQSNEQFF
CDR3 DNA: TGTGCCAGCAGCTCAAGACAATCCAATGAGCAGTTCTTC

D gene: TRBD2
V gene: TRBV20-1
J gene: TRBJ2-1
clone size: -
CDR3 protein: CSAREAQAGGNEQFF
CDR3 DNA: TGCAGTGCTAGAGAAGCACAGGCGGGGGGCAATGAGCAGTTCTTC

D gene: -
V gene: TRBV12-3/TRBV12-4
J gene: TRBJ2-2
clone size: -
CDR3 protein: CASSSTRTGELFF
CDR3 DNA: TGTGCCAGCAGCTCGACAAGGACCGGGGAGCTGTTTTTT

D gene: TRBD1
V gene: TRBV6-5
J gene: TRBJ1-5
clone size: -
CDR3 protein: CASRYQPRGRTNQPQHF
CDR3 DNA: TGTGCCAGCAGATACCAGCCCAGGGGGCGGACAAATCAGCCCCAGCATTTT

D gene: TRBD1
V gene: TRBV6-5
J gene: TRBJ2-1
clone size: -
CDR3 protein: CASARTGDYNEQFF
CDR3 DNA: TGTGCCAGCGCCCGGACAGGGGACTACAATGAGCAGTTCTTC